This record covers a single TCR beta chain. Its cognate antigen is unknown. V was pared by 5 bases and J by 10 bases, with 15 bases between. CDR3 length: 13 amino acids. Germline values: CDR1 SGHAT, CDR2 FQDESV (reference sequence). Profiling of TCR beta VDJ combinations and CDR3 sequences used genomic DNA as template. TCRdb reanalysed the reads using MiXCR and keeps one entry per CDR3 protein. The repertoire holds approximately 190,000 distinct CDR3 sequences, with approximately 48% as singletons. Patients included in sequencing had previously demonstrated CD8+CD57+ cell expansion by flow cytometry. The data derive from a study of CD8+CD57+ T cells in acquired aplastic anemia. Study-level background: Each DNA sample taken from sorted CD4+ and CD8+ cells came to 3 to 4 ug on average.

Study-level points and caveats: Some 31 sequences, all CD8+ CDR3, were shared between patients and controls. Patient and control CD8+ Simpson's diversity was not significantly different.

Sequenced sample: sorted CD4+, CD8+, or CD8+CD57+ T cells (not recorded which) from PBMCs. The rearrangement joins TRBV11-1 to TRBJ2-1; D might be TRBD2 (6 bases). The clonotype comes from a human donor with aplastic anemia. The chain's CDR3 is CASSAQPRGEQFF. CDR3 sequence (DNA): TGTGCCAGCAGCGCCCAACCTCGGGGGGAGCAGTTCTTC. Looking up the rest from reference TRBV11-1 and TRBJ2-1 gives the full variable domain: EAEVAQSPRYKITEKSQAVAFWCDPISGHATLYWYRQILGQGPELLVQFQDESVVDDSQLPKDRFSAERLKGVDSTLKIQPAELGDSAMYLCASSAQPRGEQFFGPGTRLTVL.